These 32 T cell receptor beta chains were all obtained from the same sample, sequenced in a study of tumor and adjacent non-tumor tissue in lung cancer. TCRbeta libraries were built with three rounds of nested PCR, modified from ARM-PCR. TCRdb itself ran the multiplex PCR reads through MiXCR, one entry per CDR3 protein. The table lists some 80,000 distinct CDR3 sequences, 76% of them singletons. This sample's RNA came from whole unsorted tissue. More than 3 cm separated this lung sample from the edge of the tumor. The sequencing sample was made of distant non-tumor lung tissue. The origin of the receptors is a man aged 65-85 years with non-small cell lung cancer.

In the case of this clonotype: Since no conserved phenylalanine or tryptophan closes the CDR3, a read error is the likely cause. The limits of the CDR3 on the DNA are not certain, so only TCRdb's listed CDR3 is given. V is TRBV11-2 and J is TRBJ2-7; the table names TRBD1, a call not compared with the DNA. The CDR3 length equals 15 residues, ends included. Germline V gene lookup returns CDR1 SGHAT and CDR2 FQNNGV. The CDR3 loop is CASSLDQGAPYEQHL.

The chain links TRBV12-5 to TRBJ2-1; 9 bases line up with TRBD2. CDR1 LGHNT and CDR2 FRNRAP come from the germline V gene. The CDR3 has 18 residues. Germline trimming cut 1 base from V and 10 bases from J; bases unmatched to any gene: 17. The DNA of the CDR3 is TGTGCTAGTGGTTTGGAACCCTCGAGAGTAGCGGGAGTCGGGGAGCAGTTCTTC. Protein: CASGLEPSRVAGVGEQFF. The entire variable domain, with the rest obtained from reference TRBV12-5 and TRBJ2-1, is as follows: DARVTQTPRHKVTEMGQEVTMRCQPILGHNTVFWYRQTMMQGLELLAYFRNRAPLDDSGMPKDRFSAEMPDATLATLKIQPSEPRDSAVYFCASGLEPSRVAGVGEQFFGPGTRLTVL.

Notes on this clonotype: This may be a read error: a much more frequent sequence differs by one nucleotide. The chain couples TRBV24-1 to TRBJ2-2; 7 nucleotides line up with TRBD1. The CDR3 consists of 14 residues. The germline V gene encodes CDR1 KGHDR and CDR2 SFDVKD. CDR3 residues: CAARKAGGTGELFF. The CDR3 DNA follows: TGTGCCGCCAGGAAGGCAGGGGGCACCGGGGAGCTGTTTTTT.

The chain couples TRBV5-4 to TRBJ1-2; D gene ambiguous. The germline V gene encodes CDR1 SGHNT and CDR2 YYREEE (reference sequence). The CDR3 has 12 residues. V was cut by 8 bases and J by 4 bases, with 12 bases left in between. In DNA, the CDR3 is TGTGCCAGAAGCGTGTATACCTATGGCTACACCTTC. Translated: CARSVYTYGYTF.

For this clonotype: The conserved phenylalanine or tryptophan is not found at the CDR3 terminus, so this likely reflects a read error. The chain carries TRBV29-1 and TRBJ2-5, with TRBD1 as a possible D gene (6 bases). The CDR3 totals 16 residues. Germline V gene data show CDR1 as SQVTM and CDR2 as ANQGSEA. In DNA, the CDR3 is TGCAGAGCCAAGCCCCACTTCCAGACAGGTCAAGAGACCCAGTACCTC. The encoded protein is CRAKPHFQTGQETQYL.

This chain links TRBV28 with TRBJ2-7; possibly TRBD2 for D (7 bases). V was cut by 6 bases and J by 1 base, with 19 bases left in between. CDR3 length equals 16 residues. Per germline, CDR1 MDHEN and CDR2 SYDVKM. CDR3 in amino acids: CASSFHLQGGSYEQYF. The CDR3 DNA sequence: TGTGCCAGCAGCTTTCATCTACAGGGAGGGTCCTACGAGCAGTACTTC.

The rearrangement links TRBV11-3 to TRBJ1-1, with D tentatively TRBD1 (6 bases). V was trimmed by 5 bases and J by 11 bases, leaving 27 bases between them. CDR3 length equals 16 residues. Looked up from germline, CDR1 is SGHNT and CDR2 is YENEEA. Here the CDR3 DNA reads TGTGCCAGCAGCGTCCGGGACACAACCCTGAACACTGTGGCTTTCTTT. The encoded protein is CASSVRDTTLNTVAFF.

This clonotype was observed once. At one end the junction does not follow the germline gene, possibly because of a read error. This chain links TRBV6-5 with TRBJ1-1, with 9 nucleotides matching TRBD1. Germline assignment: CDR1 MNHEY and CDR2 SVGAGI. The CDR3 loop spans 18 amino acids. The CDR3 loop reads CANITRVGTGIGDTEAFF. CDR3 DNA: TGTGCCAACATTACAAGAGTCGGGACAGGGATCGGGGACACTGAGGCTTTCTTT.

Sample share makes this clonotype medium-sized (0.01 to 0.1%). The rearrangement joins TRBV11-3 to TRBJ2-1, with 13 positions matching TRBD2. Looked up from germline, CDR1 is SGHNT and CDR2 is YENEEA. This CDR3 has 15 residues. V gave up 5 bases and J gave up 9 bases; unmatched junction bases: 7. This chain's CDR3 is CASSPGLAGVGEQFF. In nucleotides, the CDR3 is TGTGCCAGCAGCCCAGGACTAGCGGGAGTGGGTGAGCAGTTCTTC.

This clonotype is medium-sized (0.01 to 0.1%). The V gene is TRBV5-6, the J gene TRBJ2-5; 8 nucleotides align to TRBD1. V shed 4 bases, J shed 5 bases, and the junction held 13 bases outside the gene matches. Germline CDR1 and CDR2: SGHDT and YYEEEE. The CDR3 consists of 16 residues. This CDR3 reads CASSLNGQGPRETQYF. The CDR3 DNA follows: TGTGCCAGCAGCCTGAACGGACAGGGACCTCGGGAGACCCAGTACTTC.

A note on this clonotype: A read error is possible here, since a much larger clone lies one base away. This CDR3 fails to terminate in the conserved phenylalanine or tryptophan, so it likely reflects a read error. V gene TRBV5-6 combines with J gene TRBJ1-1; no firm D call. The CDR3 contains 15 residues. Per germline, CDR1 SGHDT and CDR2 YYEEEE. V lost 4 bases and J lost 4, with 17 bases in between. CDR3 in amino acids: CASSPLRGLTTEAFI. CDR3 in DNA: TGTGCCAGCAGCCCGTTACGAGGTTTGACCACTGAAGCTTTCATT.

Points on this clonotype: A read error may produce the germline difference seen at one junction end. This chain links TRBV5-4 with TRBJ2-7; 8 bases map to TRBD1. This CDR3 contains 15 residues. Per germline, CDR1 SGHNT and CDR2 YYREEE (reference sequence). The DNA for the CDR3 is TGTGCCAGGAGCCAGATGGACAGGGCGGTCTACGAGCAGAACTTC. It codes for CARSQMDRAVYEQNF.

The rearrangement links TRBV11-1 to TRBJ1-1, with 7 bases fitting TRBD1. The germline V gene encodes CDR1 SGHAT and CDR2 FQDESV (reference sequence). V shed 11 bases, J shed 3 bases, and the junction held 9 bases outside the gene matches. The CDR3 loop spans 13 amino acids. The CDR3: CAGNADRDTEAFF. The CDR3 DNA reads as TGTGCCGGCAACGCCGACAGGGACACTGAAGCTTTCTTT.

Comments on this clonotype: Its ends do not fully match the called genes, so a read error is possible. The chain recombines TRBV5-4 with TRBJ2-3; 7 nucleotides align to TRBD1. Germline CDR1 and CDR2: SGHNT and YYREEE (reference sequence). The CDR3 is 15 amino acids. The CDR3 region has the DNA TGTGACAGCGGCCCTACAGGGGTCCTCACAGATACGCAGTATTTT. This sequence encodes CDSGPTGVLTDTQYF.

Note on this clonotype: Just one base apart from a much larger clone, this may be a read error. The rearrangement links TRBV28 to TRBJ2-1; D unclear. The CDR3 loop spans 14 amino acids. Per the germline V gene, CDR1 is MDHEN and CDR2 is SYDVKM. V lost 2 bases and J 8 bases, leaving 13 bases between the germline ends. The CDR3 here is CASSLEECLDEQFF. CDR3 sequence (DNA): TGTGCCAGCAGTTTAGAAGAGTGTCTCGATGAGCAGTTCTTC.

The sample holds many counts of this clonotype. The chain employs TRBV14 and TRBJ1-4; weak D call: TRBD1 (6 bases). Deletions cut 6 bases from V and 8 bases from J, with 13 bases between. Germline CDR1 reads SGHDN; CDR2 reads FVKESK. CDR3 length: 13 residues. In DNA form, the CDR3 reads TGTGCCAGCAGAACGACAGGAAGCGAAAAACTGTTTTTT. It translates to CASRTTGSEKLFF.

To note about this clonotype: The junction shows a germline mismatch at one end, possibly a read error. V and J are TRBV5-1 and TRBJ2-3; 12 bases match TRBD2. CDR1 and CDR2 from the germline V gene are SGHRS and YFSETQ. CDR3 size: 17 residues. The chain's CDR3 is CANSLVLLAGGSDTQYF. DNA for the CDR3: TGCGCCAACAGCTTGGTGCTGCTAGCGGGAGGGTCCGATACGCAGTATTTT. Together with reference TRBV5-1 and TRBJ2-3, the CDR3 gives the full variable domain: KAGVTQTPRYLIKTRGQQVTLSCSPISGHRSVSWYQQTPGQGLQFLFEYFSETQRNKGNFPGRFSGRQFSNSRSEMNVSTLELGDSALYLCANSLVLLAGGSDTQYFGPGTRLTVL.

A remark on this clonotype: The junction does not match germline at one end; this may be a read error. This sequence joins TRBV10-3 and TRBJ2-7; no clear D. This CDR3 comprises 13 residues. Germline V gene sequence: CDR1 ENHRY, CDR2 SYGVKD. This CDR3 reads CAISPPRVYVQYF. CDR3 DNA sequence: TGTGCCATCAGTCCCCCAAGGGTCTACGTGCAGTACTTC.

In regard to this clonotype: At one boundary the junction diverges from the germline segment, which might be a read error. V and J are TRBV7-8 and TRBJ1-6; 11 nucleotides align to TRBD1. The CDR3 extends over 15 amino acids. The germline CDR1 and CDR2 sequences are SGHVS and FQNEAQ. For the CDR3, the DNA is TGTGCCAACAGCTTATCTGGGACAGGGGGTTCACCCCTCCACTTT. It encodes CANSLSGTGGSPLHF.

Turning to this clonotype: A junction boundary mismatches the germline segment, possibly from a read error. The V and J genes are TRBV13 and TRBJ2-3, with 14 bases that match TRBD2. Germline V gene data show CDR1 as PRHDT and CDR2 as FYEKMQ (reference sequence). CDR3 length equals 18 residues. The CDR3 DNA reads TGTGCCAGCAGGCCCTGGGGGGGGACTAGCGGGAGTAAGGATACGCACTATTTT. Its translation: CASRPWGGTSGSKDTHYF.

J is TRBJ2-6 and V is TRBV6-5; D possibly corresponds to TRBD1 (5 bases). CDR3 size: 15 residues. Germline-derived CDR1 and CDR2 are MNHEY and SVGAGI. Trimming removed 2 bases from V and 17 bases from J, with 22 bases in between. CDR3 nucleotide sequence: TGTGCCAGCAGTTACGAGCACTCTGGGGCCAACGTTTTGACTTTC. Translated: CASSYEHSGANVLTF.

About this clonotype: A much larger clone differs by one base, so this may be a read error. The CDR3 protein is CASCFGRLAKNIQYF. The CDR3 region has the DNA TGTGCCAGCTGTTTCGGCAGACTAGCCAAAAACATTCAGTACTTC. V usage is TRBV12-3 or TRBV12-4 and J usage is TRBJ2-4; the D is unclear. The CDR3 has 15 amino acids.

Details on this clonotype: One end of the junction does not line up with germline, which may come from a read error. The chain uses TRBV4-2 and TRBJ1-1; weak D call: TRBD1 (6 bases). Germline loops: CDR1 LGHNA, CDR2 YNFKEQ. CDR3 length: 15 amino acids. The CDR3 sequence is CASSQGRQAGTEAFF. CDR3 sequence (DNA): TGTGCCAGCAGCCAAGGGAGACAGGCGGGCACTGAAGCTTTCTTC.

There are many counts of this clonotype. DNA of the CDR3: TGTGCCAGCAGTGCTTTAGGGGGCGCAGGGCAGCCCCAGCATTTT. This gives the protein CASSALGGAGQPQHF. This chain joins TRBV6-6 and TRBJ1-5, with TRBD1 matching over 7 bases. The junction had 11 bases not matched to a gene; V was cut back by 5 bases and J by 7 bases. Germline loops: CDR1 MNHNY, CDR2 SVGAGI (reference sequence). The CDR3 contains 15 residues.

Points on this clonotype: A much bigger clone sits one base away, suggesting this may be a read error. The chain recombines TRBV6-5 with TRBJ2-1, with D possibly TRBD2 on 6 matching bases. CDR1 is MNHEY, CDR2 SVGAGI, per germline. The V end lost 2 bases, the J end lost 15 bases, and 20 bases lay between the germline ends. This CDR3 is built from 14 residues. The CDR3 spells CASSYIRTNGSMFF. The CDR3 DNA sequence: TGTGCCAGCAGTTACATCCGGACTAACGGGAGTATGTTCTTC.

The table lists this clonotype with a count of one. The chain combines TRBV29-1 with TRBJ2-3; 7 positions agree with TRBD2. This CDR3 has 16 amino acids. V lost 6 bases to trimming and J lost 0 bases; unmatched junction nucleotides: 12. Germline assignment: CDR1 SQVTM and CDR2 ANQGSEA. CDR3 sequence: CSVAGTNGGSTDTQYF. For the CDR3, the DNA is TGCAGCGTGGCAGGGACTAACGGGGGTAGCACAGATACGCAGTATTTT.

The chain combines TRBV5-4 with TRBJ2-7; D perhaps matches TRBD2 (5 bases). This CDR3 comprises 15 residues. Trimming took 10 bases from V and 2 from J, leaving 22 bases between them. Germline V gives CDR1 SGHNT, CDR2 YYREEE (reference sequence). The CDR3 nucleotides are TGTGCCGGAACGCCATACGGGATTGTAACCTACGAGCAGTACTTC. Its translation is CAGTPYGIVTYEQYF.

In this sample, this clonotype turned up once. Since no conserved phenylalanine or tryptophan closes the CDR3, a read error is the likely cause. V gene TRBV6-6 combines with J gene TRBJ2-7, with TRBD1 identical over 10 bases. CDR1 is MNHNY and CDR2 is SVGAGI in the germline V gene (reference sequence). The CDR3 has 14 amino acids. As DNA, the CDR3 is TGTCCCAGCACCCCCGGACAGGGGGTGAGGGAGCAGTACCTC. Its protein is CPSTPGQGVREQYL.

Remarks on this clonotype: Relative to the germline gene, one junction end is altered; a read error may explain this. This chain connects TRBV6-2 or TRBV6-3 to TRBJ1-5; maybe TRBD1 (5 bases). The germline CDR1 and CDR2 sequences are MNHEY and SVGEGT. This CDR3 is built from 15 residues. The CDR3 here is CASTPGPQEGQSQHF. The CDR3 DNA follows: TGTGCCAGCACCCCGGGGCCCCAAGAGGGTCAGTCCCAGCATTTC.

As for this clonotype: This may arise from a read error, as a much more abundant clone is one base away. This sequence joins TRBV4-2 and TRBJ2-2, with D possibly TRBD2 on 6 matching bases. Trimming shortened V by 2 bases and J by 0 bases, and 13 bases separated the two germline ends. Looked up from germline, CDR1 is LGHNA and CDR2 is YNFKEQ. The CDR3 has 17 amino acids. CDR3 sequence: CASSQFSAGTNTGELFF. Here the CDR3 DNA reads TGTGCCAGCAGCCAATTTTCGGCGGGGACGAACACCGGGGAGCTGTTTTTT.

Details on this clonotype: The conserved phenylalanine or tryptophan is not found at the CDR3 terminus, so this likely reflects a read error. The CDR3 protein is CASCNRGPPLHL. The CDR3 DNA reads as TGTGCCAGCTGCAACAGGGGTCCACCCCTCCACTTA. The chain links TRBV7-9 to TRBJ1-6, with TRBD1 matching over 7 bases. J was trimmed by 11 bases and V by 8 bases; bases with no gene match: 6. This CDR3 contains 12 residues. The germline V gene encodes CDR1 SEHNR and CDR2 FQNEAQ (reference sequence).

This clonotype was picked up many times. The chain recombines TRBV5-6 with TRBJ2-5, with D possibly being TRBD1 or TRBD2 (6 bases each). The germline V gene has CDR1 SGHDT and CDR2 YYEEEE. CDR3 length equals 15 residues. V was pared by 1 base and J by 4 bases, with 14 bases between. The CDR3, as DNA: TGTGCCAGCAGCTTGAGGCGACTAGGGGGAGAGACCCAGTACTTC. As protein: CASSLRRLGGETQYF.